This T cell receptor beta chain is from a study of blood T cell repertoires in COVID-19. TCRdb's table, derived via immunoSEQ multiplex PCR, lists solely in-frame clones and lacks some. This table holds under 300,000 clones, around 83% found once. CDR1 and CDR2 from the germline V gene are SEHNR and FQNEAQ (reference sequence). Trimming took 5 bases from V and 5 from J; bases not matched to a gene: 8. This CDR3 has 15 residues. Sequences were obtained from peripheral blood. This TCR was sampled from a man aged 18 to 29 with active or convalescent COVID-19. The chain joins TRBV7-9 to TRBJ2-2; TRBD1 aligns across 7 bases. The DNA of the CDR3 is TGTGCCAGCAGCCCAACCGGGACAGATACCGGGGAGCTGTTTTTT. Translated, it gives CASSPTGTDTGELFF.